This T cell receptor (beta chain) was sequenced during a study of blood T cell repertoires in COVID-19. Looking at the study overall: Whether acute or convalescent, the COVID-19 samples came from the United States, Italy and Spain.

The method was immunoSEQ multiplex PCR; TCRdb's version includes in-frame clones alone and lacks a portion of them. Among roughly 380,000 clones, roughly 90% were seen once, and the ten largest hold under 1.2%. Participants spanned ages roughly 18 to 95 years and resided in 24 US areas. Participant reports of clinical history set cohort assignment. Exposed enrollees had met someone with a PCR-confirmed or clinician-diagnosed COVID-19 case at some point within the 2 weeks before study entry. V lost 6 bases to trimming and J lost 8 bases; unmatched junction nucleotides: 5. The CDR3 totals 13 residues. The clonotype was recovered from a woman aged 25-40 years who had been exposed to COVID-19. The chain has TRBV12-3 or TRBV12-4 and TRBJ2-1; 9 nucleotides align to TRBD1. The sequencing input was PBMCs or T cells enriched from blood (not recorded which). The CDR3: CASRTTGGDEQFF. The CDR3 bases are TGTGCCAGCAGGACTACAGGGGGCGATGAGCAGTTCTTC.